The clone carrying this TCR beta chain has only a few counts. The antigen is undetermined. This sample stems from a study of T-cell reconstitution after alpha-beta-depleted transplantation in children. Unique molecular identifiers were incorporated into the prepared TCRbeta library. TCRdb reprocessed the PCR reads via MiXCR and lists one record per CDR3 protein. Seen here are some 260,000 distinct CDR3 sequences, about 24% observed once, and the top ten hold under 5.5%. Points from the study as a whole: Elevated TCRbeta diversity at day 60 was traced, in some patients, to surviving recipient T cells and thymic progenitors. Newly produced T cells mostly accounted for T-cell counts and diversity one year post-transplant. Alpha-beta T cells about two months after transplant reportedly derived from several hundred expanded graft clones.

The V end lost 8 bases, the J end lost 2 bases, and 15 bases lay between the germline ends. CDR1 is KGHDR and CDR2 is SFDVKD in the germline V gene. The CDR3 totals 14 residues. The V gene is TRBV24-1, the J gene TRBJ2-7; maybe TRBD2 (5 bases). The source was PBMCs, mostly from graft donor cells, collected 360 days after TCRalphabeta/CD19-depleted stem cell transplant. This TCR was sampled from a female patient between 2 and 15 years old who had a stem cell transplant for congenital amegakaryocytic thrombocytopenia, so the T cells may come from the graft donor. For the CDR3, the DNA is TGTGCCACCAAAACAAAACGGGAACCCTACGAGCAGTACTTC. Translation: CATKTKREPYEQYF.